Below, 23 T cell receptor beta chains from the same sample are listed, as sequenced in a study of CD8+ T cells in alopecia areata. The authors extracted RNA and reverse transcribed it into cDNA as the sequencing template. Sequencing was performed with immunoSEQ multiplex PCR; in TCRdb, only in-frame clones are kept and a portion is missing. The sample is made up of about 110,000 clones, none counted only once. Input material: lesional skin. The receptors here all came from a C3H/HeJ mouse with alopecia areata. The MHC haplotype of the strain is H2-k.

This clone was counted only a few times. The gene symbols are mouse symbols. The CDR3 extends 4 residues past the end of the read, so its final part is completed from the germline J gene. V gene TRBV13-2 combines with J gene TRBJ1-4; no definite D call. V lost 5 bases, J lost 3 bases, and 8 bases lay in between. The CDR3 has 13 residues. CDR1 and CDR2 from the germline V gene are NNHNN and SYGAGS (reference sequence). The CDR3: CASGTTPNERLFF. Incomplete CDR3 DNA: TGTGCCAGCGGGACAACTCCCAACGAA.

This clone was picked up many times. Gene and germline names: mouse. The read comes to an end 4 residues before the CDR3 does, leaving the germline J gene to fill in the end. The rearrangement uses TRBV13-3 and TRBJ2-2; TRBD1 matches 9 bases. J gave up 2 bases and V 0 bases, and 2 bases lay outside the gene matches. Germline CDR1 reads NNHDY; CDR2 reads SYVADS. The CDR3 spans 16 residues. The sequenced part of the CDR3 DNA is TGTGCCAGCAGTGATGTGGGGACAGGGAACACCGGG. Translation gives CASSDVGTGNTG. The entire CDR3 is CASSDVGTGNTGQLYF.

This clone has more than one count but fewer than ten. Germline and genes: mouse. Coverage ceases 4 residues before the CDR3 finishes, and the germline J gene fills in the end. This rearrangement joins TRBV13-2 to TRBJ2-2; 9 bases are a match to TRBD1. In germline, CDR1 is NNHNN, CDR2 SYGAGS (reference sequence). CDR3 size: 14 residues. V gave up 3 bases and J gave up 4 bases; unmatched junction bases: 1. The chain's CDR3 is CASGGDRATGQLYF. CDR3 bases read: TGTGCCAGCGGTGGGGACAGGGCCACCGGG.

A note on this clone: The genes are named according to mouse. The CDR3 goes on 4 residues after the read ends, and that part is filled in from the germline J gene. This chain uses TRBV13-3 with TRBJ1-4, with D perhaps TRBD1 (6 bases). Germline V CDR1 and CDR2: NNHDY, SYVADS. The CDR3 contains 14 residues. V was shortened by 6 bases and J by 4 bases, with 13 bases between the two germline ends. CDR3 DNA (partial): TGTGCCAGCACACCAGGGACAAACAACGAA. It yields the protein CASTPGTNNE. The entire CDR3 reads CASTPGTNNERLFF.

This clone was picked up a small number of times. Here the gene names and germline are mouse. The CDR3 extends 4 residues past the end of the read, so its final part is completed from the germline J gene. The chain recombines TRBV13-3 with TRBJ2-7; a weak D match, TRBD2 (5 bases). V dropped 2 bases and J dropped 3 bases, with 12 bases sitting between them. Germline loops: CDR1 NNHDY, CDR2 SYVADS. The CDR3 loop spans 14 amino acids. The CDR3 protein is CASSEEDSYYEQYF. Partial CDR3 DNA: TGTGCCAGCAGTGAAGAGGACTCCTACTAT.

This clone was found a few times. Genes and germline are mouse. The read terminates 4 residues before the CDR3 end, so the remaining end is supplied by the germline J gene. This chain uses TRBV29 with TRBJ1-1; D is unresolved. CDR3 size: 12 residues. CDR1 is MSHET, CDR2 SYDVDS, per germline. Trimming shortened V by 5 bases and J by 0 bases, and 4 bases separated the two germline ends. The part of the CDR3 DNA that was read is TGTGCTAGCAGTAATGCAAACACA. Translating gives CASSNANT. The whole CDR3 protein is CASSNANTEVFF. The variable domain in full, completed from reference TRBV29 and TRBJ1-1, reads DMKVTQMPRYLIKRMGENVLLECGQDMSHETMYWYRQDPGLGLQLIYISYDVDSNSEGDIPKGYRVSRKKREHFSLILDSAKTNQTSVYFCASSNANTEVFFGKGTRLTVV.

A note on this clone: Gene names and germline match the mouse. The read terminates 4 residues ahead of where the CDR3 ends, so the germline J gene completes it. The chain links TRBV1 to TRBJ2-5; the match to TRBD1 covers 9 bases. V trimming: 4 bases; J trimming: 3 bases; junction bases outside the gene matches: 5. Germline V lookup: CDR1 NSQYPW, CDR2 LRSPGD (reference sequence). The CDR3 has 15 residues. CDR3 region: CTCSVPTGGQDTQYF. Incomplete CDR3 DNA: TGCACCTGCAGTGTCCCGACAGGGGGACAAGAC.

This clone was recorded many times. Each gene name is a mouse one. From the germline J gene comes the end of the CDR3, since the read stops 4 residues before it. This chain links TRBV13-3 with TRBJ1-2, with D possibly TRBD1 on 5 matching bases. The CDR3 is made up of 14 amino acids. Germline V gene data show CDR1 as NNHDY and CDR2 as SYVADS. V dropped 3 bases and J dropped 0 bases, with 9 bases sitting between them. CDR3 DNA (partial): TGTGCCAGCAGTGGAGGGGTCGCAAACTCC. As protein: CASSGGVANS. The entire CDR3 is CASSGGVANSDYTF.

On this clone itself: Gene names refer to mouse genes. The CDR3 end lies 4 residues beyond the end of the read and is filled in from the germline J gene. The chain links TRBV14 to TRBJ2-1, with 12 bases aligning to TRBD2. In germline, CDR1 is SGHDT, CDR2 FRDEAV. This CDR3 has 18 amino acids. The V segment lost 1 base and the J segment 3 bases; nucleotides outside the gene matches: 8. The chain's CDR3 is CASSFGDWGAFLYAEQFF. Partial CDR3 DNA: TGTGCCAGCAGTTTCGGGGACTGGGGGGCCTTCCTCTATGCT.

In its sample, this clone was seen a few times. Germline and genes: mouse. With the read ending 4 residues before the CDR3 end, the germline J gene is used to fill in that end. V and J are TRBV13-3 and TRBJ2-1, with TRBD1 as a possible D gene (5 bases). CDR1 is NNHDY, CDR2 SYVADS, per germline. The CDR3 totals 16 residues. V shed 0 bases and J shed 1 base, with 11 bases lying between them. The chain's CDR3 is CASSDAGRANYAEQFF. CDR3 DNA (partial): TGTGCCAGCAGTGATGCCGGCAGGGCAAACTATGCT.

This clone was counted only a few times. Gene labels here are mouse ones. From the germline J gene comes the end of the CDR3, since the read stops 4 residues before it. J is TRBJ2-7 and V is TRBV1, with a weak D call TRBD2 (6 bases). This CDR3 is built from 15 residues. Germline V gene lookup returns CDR1 NSQYPW and CDR2 LRSPGD (reference sequence). V lost 0 bases to trimming and J lost 0 bases, with 9 bases between them. The CDR3 here is CTCSADGGSSYEQYF. Incomplete CDR3 DNA: TGCACCTGCAGTGCAGACGGGGGGTCCTCCTAT.

This clone has just a few counts. All gene names here are mouse names. From the germline J gene comes the end of the CDR3, since the read stops 4 residues before it. The chain joins TRBV16 to TRBJ1-4; tentatively, D is TRBD1 (6 bases). V was clipped by 5 bases and J by 1 base, with 8 bases between them. The CDR3 length is 14 residues. Germline V gene lookup returns CDR1 SGHSA and CDR2 FRNQAP. The CDR3 bases that were read are TGTGCAAGCAGCGGGGACACTTCCAACGAA. Amino acid sequence: CASSGDTSNE. The complete CDR3 reads CASSGDTSNERLFF.

This clone was observed a handful of times. TCRdb's protein sequence differs at residue 13 from the translated DNA; the protein presented here follows the DNA. Mouse germline and gene names are used. The CDR3 end falls 3 residues outside the read, so it is completed with the germline J gene. V gene TRBV12-1 combines with J gene TRBJ1-3, with TRBD1 identical over 12 bases. V shed 0 bases and J 1 base; nucleotides not matched to a gene: 0. This CDR3 has 16 residues. CDR1 is SGHSN, CDR2 HYEKVE, per germline. The sequenced CDR3 bases are TGTGCCAGCTCTCTCGGGACAGGGGGCTCTGGAAATACG. Translating gives CASSLGTGGSGNT. The entire CDR3 protein is CASSLGTGGSGNTLYF.

As for this clone: The gene names given are mouse names. The read comes to an end 4 residues before the CDR3 does, leaving the germline J gene to fill in the end. This chain connects TRBV17 to TRBJ2-5; possible D gene TRBD2, 6 bases. The V end lost 5 bases, the J end lost 2 bases, and 11 bases lay between the germline ends. This CDR3 has 14 residues. CDR1 and CDR2 (germline): MNHDT, YYDKIL. The sequenced CDR3 bases are TGTGCTAGCAGTCGACGTGGGGGCCAAGAC. Amino acid sequence: CASSRRGGQD. The whole CDR3 sequence reads CASSRRGGQDTQYF. Complete variable domain (other parts from reference TRBV17 and TRBJ2-5): DTTVKQNPRYKLARVGKPVNLICSQTMNHDTMYWYQKKPNQAPKLLLFYYDKILNREADTFEKFQSSRPNNSFCSLYIGSAGLEYSAMYLCASSRRGGQDTQYFGPGTRLLVL.

About this clone itself: Gene names are mouse gene names. The sequence runs out 4 residues before the end of the CDR3; the remainder is reconstructed from the germline J gene. V and J are TRBV13-3 and TRBJ2-5, with 10 bases matching TRBD2. CDR3 length: 16 residues. Germline V gene sequence: CDR1 NNHDY, CDR2 SYVADS. CDR3 DNA (partial): TGTGCCAGCAGTGGGCTGGGGGGGCGAGAGAAAGAC. Amino acids: CASSGLGGREKD. The entire CDR3 is CASSGLGGREKDTQYF. The entire variable domain, with the rest obtained from reference TRBV13-3 and TRBJ2-5, is as follows: EAAVTQSPRSKVAVTGGKVTLSCHQTNNHDYMYWYRQDTGHGLRLIHYSYVADSTEKGDIPDGYKASRPSQENFSLILELASLSQTAVYFCASSGLGGREKDTQYFGPGTRLLVL.

This clone has a handful of counts. Mouse gene names apply. The sequenced fragment ends 4 residues before the CDR3 boundary, so the rest is inferred from the germline J gene. The V gene is TRBV19, the J gene TRBJ1-2, with TRBD1 matching 8 bases. Losses at the gene ends were 5 bases for V and 0 bases for J; bases not matched to a gene: 3. Germline V lookup: CDR1 FNHDT, CDR2 SITEND (reference sequence). This CDR3 comprises 14 residues. The CDR3 is CASRTGGANSDYTF. CDR3 bases read: TGTGCCAGCAGAACAGGGGGGGCAAACTCC.

In its sample, this clone was seen a few times. Gene labels here are mouse ones. Read coverage stops 4 residues before the CDR3 terminus; the germline J gene supplies the remainder. The V gene is TRBV13-1, the J gene TRBJ2-3; 10 bases align to TRBD2. The V gene end was trimmed by 6 bases and the J gene end by 2 bases; junction bases not matched to a gene: 3. CDR3 size: 14 residues. Germline CDR1 reads NSHNY; CDR2 reads SYGAGN. The DNA read from the CDR3 is TGTGCCAGCAAGACTGGGGGGTCTGCAGAA. Translating it yields CASKTGGSAE. The entire CDR3 protein is CASKTGGSAETLYF.

This clone was recorded a few times. Here the gene names and germline are mouse. The sequence runs out 4 residues before the end of the CDR3; the remainder is reconstructed from the germline J gene. The rearrangement joins TRBV13-3 to TRBJ1-4; TRBD1 agrees at 7 bases. Germline CDR1 is NNHDY and CDR2 is SYVADS. With V trimmed by 1 base and J by 4 bases, 4 bases remained unmatched. The CDR3 extends over 15 amino acids. The part of the CDR3 DNA that was read is TGTGCCAGCAGTGATATCGGGACAGTCAACGAA. It yields the protein CASSDIGTVNE. The CDR3 in full is CASSDIGTVNERLFF.

A word on this clone: The gene names given are mouse names. The CDR3 bases that were read are TGTGCCAGCAGCCAAGATCCGACACTCTATGCT. This translates into CASSQDPTLYA. The whole CDR3 protein reads CASSQDPTLYAEQFF. J is TRBJ2-1 and V is TRBV5; unclear D gene. The read stops 4 residues short of the end of the CDR3; the missing end is completed from the germline J gene. Germline assignment: CDR1 LGHNA and CDR2 YNLKQL (reference sequence). CDR3 size: 15 residues. Trimming stripped 0 bases from V and 3 bases from J, with 9 bases between.

About this clone: The listed genes are named as in mouse. Read data end 4 residues before the CDR3 end; the end is taken from the germline J gene. The V and J genes are TRBV13-3 and TRBJ2-1, with TRBD1 matching 9 bases. This CDR3 is built from 12 residues. Germline values: CDR1 NNHDY, CDR2 SYVADS. The chain's CDR3 is CASTGGLAEQFF. CDR3 DNA (partial): TGTGCCAGTACAGGGGGCTTGGCT.

This clone was picked up many times. Genes and germline come from the mouse. The chain's CDR3 is CASSHGTANTGQLYF. Incomplete CDR3 DNA: TGTGCCAGCAGCCACGGGACAGCAAACACCGGG. The chain joins TRBV5 to TRBJ2-2; 7 positions match TRBD1. The read terminates 4 residues ahead of where the CDR3 ends, so the germline J gene completes it. V lost 3 bases, J lost 0 bases, and 1 base stayed unmatched. This CDR3 region has 15 residues. Germline V CDR1 and CDR2: LGHNA, YNLKQL (reference sequence).

This clone was seen a few times. Gene labels here are mouse ones. Read data end 4 residues before the CDR3 end; the end is taken from the germline J gene. V gene TRBV16 combines with J gene TRBJ2-4; 9 bases align to TRBD2. Per the germline V gene, CDR1 is SGHSA and CDR2 is FRNQAP. Trimming took 0 bases from V and 0 from J; bases not matched to a gene: 4. The CDR3 runs 17 residues. CDR3 loop: CASSLDPGGGSQNTLYF. The part of the CDR3 DNA that was read is TGTGCAAGCAGCTTAGATCCTGGGGGGGGTAGTCAAAAC. The full variable domain, with the rest looked up from reference TRBV16 and TRBJ2-4, is NAGVIQTPRHKVTGKGQEATLWCEPISGHSAVFWYRQTIVQGLEFLTYFRNQAPIDDSGMPKERFSAQMPNQSHSTLKIQSTQPQDSAVYLCASSLDPGGGSQNTLYFGAGTRLSVL.

Comment on this clone: Mouse gene names apply. Read coverage stops 4 residues before the CDR3 terminus; the germline J gene supplies the remainder. The chain is built from TRBV13-1 and TRBJ2-7; 7 nucleotides agree with TRBD1. This CDR3 comprises 12 residues. Per germline, CDR1 NSHNY and CDR2 SYGAGN. CDR3 DNA (partial): TGTGCCAGCAGCCATCAGGGGGAT. Encoded protein: CASSHQGD. The entire CDR3 is CASSHQGDEQYF.